What follows is one TCR beta chain and its context. Its antigen is still unknown. Specified treatment: roughly 20 received Ad26.COV2.S at low or high dose, single or two shots; roughly five received placebo; per-sample allocation not given. Each sample was drawn 63 days after the first injection (of vaccine or placebo). Germline V gene data show CDR1 as SGHTA and CDR2 as FQGNSA. J lost 4 bases, V lost 6 bases, and 4 bases had no gene match. This CDR3 has 14 residues. The entry originates in a study of Ad26.COV2.S vaccination and SARS-CoV-2 variants. Overall study: Donor joined the COV1001 Ad26.COV2.S trial arm. Ad26.COV2.S was injected intramuscularly once or twice, 56 days apart.

Study observations and caveats: There was reportedly substantial breadth in spike-specific CD8+ and CD4+ T cell responses after vaccination. Vaccine recipients had higher spike-specific TCR breadth than placebo recipients.

Sequencing was performed with immunoSEQ multiplex PCR; in TCRdb, only in-frame clones are kept and a portion is missing. In the table there are around 300,000 clones, 85% to 90% of which are singletons. The chain couples TRBV7-2 to TRBJ2-7, with TRBD1 matching 12 bases. Material: peripheral blood, obtained in a trial of Ad26.COV2.S vaccine versus placebo. The TCR was taken from a person between 18 and 59 years old who received the Ad26.COV2.S COVID-19 vaccine or a placebo. CDR3 loop: CASRMGQGAYEQYF. In DNA form, the CDR3 reads TGTGCCAGCAGAATGGGACAGGGGGCTTACGAGCAGTACTTC. The whole variable domain, remainder taken from reference TRBV7-2 and TRBJ2-7, is GAGVSQSPSNKVTEKGKDVELRCDPISGHTALYWYRQSLGQGLEFLIYFQGNSAPDKSGLPSDRFSAERTGGSVSTLTIQRTQQEDSAVYLCASRMGQGAYEQYFGPGTRLTVT.